The clone carrying this TCR beta chain was detected a few times. The V and J ends lost 4 bases and 0 bases respectively, with 14 bases between them. CDR3 length: 15 residues. Germline V gene sequence: CDR1 SGHRS, CDR2 YFSETQ. TCRdb re-called the 5' RACE reads through MiXCR, storing one row per CDR3 protein. This table holds some 250,000 distinct CDR3 sequences, over 3% found once. The sample originates from a study of T cells after yellow fever vaccination. The sample in question was PBMCs, obtained 15 days after the yellow fever booster vaccination. This sequence joins TRBV5-1 and TRBJ2-7; a weak D match, TRBD1 (5 bases). This TCR was sampled from a young man who received the YFV17D yellow fever vaccine. CDR3 protein: CASSPAGFRSYEQYF. CDR3 nucleotides: TGCGCCAGCAGCCCAGCAGGGTTCCGCTCCTACGAGCAGTACTTC.